These 9 T cell receptor beta chains came from one sample sequenced in a study of T cell repertoires in cytomegalovirus infection. TCRdb reprocessed the reads via MiXCR and lists one record per CDR3 protein. Of 100,000 to 150,000 distinct CDR3 sequences in the sample, 32% were seen once. Their target antigens are unknown. The material was CD8+ T cells from cultured PBMCs, obtained from culture after CMV antigen stimulation. These receptors were collected from a human donor in good health (CMV status not recorded). Some clones in this sample may be carry-over from other donors' samples.

The chain recombines TRBV11-2 with TRBJ2-3; the match to TRBD2 covers 8 bases. Germline lookup yields CDR1 SGHAT and CDR2 FQNNGV. This CDR3 has 19 residues. V was pared by 3 bases and J by 1 base, with 15 bases of the junction left unmatched. The CDR3 protein is CASSFRLSTSGGRTDTQYF. Written as DNA, the CDR3 is TGTGCCAGCAGCTTTAGGCTATCAACCAGCGGGGGCCGCACAGATACGCAGTATTTT.

This clonotype was counted only a few times. The V call is TRBV7-2, the J call TRBJ2-3; TRBD2 matches at 7 bases. CDR3 size: 16 residues. V lost 1 base to trimming and J lost 2 bases; unmatched junction nucleotides: 6. Germline V gene lookup returns CDR1 SGHTA and CDR2 FQGNSA. CDR3 sequence: CASSLGASGPTDTQYF. The DNA for the CDR3 is TGTGCCAGCAGCTTAGGAGCTAGCGGCCCCACAGATACGCAGTATTTT.

A few counts support this clonotype. The chain uses TRBV27 and TRBJ1-5; 10 bases fit TRBD1. The J segment lost 2 bases and the V segment lost 0 bases, leaving 7 bases of the junction unmatched. The CDR3 extends over 18 amino acids. Germline V gives CDR1 MNHEY, CDR2 SMNVEV (reference sequence). As DNA, the CDR3 is TGTGCCAGCAGTTTATCAAGGACAGGGGGTCGGGGCAATCAGCCCCAGCATTTT. Amino acid sequence: CASSLSRTGGRGNQPQHF.

V is TRBV5-1 and J is TRBJ1-1; D is perhaps TRBD1 (6 bases). Per the germline V gene, CDR1 is SGHRS and CDR2 is YFSETQ. V was clipped by 7 bases and J by 1 base, with 17 bases between them. There are 15 residues in the CDR3. The CDR3 here is CASAWTIGGNTEAFF. CDR3 DNA: TGCGCCAGCGCCTGGACGATAGGGGGGAACACTGAAGCTTTCTTT.

The rearrangement links TRBV24-1 to TRBJ2-1; 11 positions match TRBD2. Germline values: CDR1 KGHDR, CDR2 SFDVKD. The CDR3 contains 17 residues. The ends lost 4 bases at V and 8 bases at J; junction bases unmatched: 12. The CDR3 nucleotides read TGTGCCACCAGTGAGCCTAATCTAGCGGGGGGTCGAGATGAGCAGTTCTTC. Encoded protein: CATSEPNLAGGRDEQFF.

The chain combines TRBV27 with TRBJ1-1; 10 positions match TRBD1. CDR3 length: 15 amino acids. V trimming: 6 bases; J trimming: 7 bases; junction bases outside the gene matches: 11. CDR1 and CDR2 from the germline V gene are MNHEY and SMNVEV (reference sequence). The CDR3 here is CASSPRQGARLEAFF. In nucleotides, the CDR3 is TGTGCCAGCAGCCCAAGACAGGGGGCTCGACTTGAAGCTTTCTTT.

This clonotype was observed a few times. The rearrangement joins TRBV20-1 to TRBJ2-3, with 7 bases identical to TRBD2. Germline values: CDR1 DFQATT, CDR2 SNEGSKA (reference sequence). This CDR3 is built from 14 residues. J gave up 2 bases and V 3 bases, and 5 bases lay outside the gene matches. The DNA of the CDR3 is TGCAGTGCTAGCAAAGCGGGGAACACAGATACGCAGTATTTT. Translated, it gives CSASKAGNTDTQYF.

The genes are TRBV20-1 and TRBJ2-7; D possibly uses TRBD1 or TRBD2 (5 bases each). The ends were cut back, 2 bases at V and 3 bases at J, with 11 bases in the middle. CDR1 DFQATT and CDR2 SNEGSKA come from the germline V gene (reference sequence). The length of the CDR3 is 13 residues. The CDR3 is CSARRRENYEQYF. The CDR3 nucleotides are TGCAGTGCTAGACGCAGGGAGAACTACGAGCAGTACTTC.

The chain is built from TRBV28 and TRBJ2-7; 9 nucleotides line up with TRBD2. Unmatched junction bases numbered 8, after V lost 3 bases and J lost 2 bases. Germline V gene sequence: CDR1 MDHEN, CDR2 SYDVKM. The CDR3 consists of 16 residues. CDR3 in DNA: TGTGCCAGCAGTTTTTCCCTCGCGGGGGGGCCCTACGAGCAGTACTTC. This translates into CASSFSLAGGPYEQYF.